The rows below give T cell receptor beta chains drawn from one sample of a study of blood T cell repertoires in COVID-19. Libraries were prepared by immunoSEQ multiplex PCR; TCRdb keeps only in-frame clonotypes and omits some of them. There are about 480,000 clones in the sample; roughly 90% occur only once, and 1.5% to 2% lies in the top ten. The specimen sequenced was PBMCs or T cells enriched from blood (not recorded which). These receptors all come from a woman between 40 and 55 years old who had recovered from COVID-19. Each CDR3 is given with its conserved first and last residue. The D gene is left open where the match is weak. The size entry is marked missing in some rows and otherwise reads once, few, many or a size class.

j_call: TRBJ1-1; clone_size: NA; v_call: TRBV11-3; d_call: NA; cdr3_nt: TGTGCCAGCAGCCCGCTTCGGTCTGGTGAAGCTTTCTTT; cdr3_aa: CASSPLRSGEAFF
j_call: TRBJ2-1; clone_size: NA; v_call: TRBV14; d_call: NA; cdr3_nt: TGTGCCAGCAGCCAATTCGCACTAGTAAGCCAGATGAATGAGCAGTTCTTC; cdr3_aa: CASSQFALVSQMNEQFF
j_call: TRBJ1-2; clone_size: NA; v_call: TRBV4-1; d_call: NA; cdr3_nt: TGCGCCAGCAGCCCCTGGGGAAGAGCCCAGAGCGGTGGCTACACCTTC; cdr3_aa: CASSPWGRAQSGGYTF
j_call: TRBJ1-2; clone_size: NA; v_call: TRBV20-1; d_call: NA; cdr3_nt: TGCAGTGGTACGACAGGCTCTAGCTACACCTTC; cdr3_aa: CSGTTGSSYTF
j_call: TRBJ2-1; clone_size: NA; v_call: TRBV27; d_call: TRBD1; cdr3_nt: TGTGCCAGCAGTCAGGGACAGGGGGAGGTCAATGAGCAGTTCTTC; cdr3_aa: CASSQGQGEVNEQFF
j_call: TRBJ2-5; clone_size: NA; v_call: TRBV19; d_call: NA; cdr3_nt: TGTGCCAGTAGTCCCCCCGGCGGGGAGACCCAGTACTTC; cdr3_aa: CASSPPGGETQYF
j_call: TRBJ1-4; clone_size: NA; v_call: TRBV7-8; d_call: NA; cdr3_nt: TGTGCCAGCAGCCCACTAGACAGGAGTCTGTTTTTT; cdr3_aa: CASSPLDRSLFF
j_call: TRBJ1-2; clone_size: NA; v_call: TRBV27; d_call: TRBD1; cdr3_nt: TGTGCCAGCAGTTCACGACAGGGTGGGTATGGCTACACCTTC; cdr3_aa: CASSSRQGGYGYTF
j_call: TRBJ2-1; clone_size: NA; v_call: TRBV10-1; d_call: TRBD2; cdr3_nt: TGCGCCAGCAGTGAGTCCAGGGAGGGTGAGCAGTTCTTC; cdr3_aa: CASSESREGEQFF
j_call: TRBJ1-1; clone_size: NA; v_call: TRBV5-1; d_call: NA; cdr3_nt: TGCGCCAGCAGCTCCCACAGGGAGGGCACTGAAGCTTTCTTT; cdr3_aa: CASSSHREGTEAFF
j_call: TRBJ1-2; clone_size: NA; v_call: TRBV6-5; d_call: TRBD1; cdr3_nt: TGTGCCAGCAGGGGACAGGGGGCGGGGTATGGCTACACCTTC; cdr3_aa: CASRGQGAGYGYTF
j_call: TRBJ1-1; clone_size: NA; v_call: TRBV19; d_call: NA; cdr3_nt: TGTGCCAGTGACCCAGGAGGCGCAAACACTGAAGCTTTCTTT; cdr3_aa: CASDPGGANTEAFF
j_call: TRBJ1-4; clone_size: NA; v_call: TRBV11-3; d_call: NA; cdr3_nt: TGTGCCAGCAGCCCTTACTGGACAGATAATGAAAAACTGTTTTTT; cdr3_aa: CASSPYWTDNEKLFF
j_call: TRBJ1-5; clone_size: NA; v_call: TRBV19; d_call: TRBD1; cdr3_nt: TGTGCCAGTAGTATAGATCGGAGGACAGGGTACGATCAGCCCCAGCATTTT; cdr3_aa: CASSIDRRTGYDQPQHF
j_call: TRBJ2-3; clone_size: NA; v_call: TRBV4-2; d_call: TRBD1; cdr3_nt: TGTGCCAGCAGCCAAAATGCGAGGGCGAGGGGGCCAGATACGCAGTATTTT; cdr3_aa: CASSQNARARGPDTQYF
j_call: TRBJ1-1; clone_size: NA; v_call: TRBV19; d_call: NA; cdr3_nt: TGTGCCAGTAGTGCTCGGGGGGAAGGGGGCACTGAAGCTTTCTTT; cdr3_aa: CASSARGEGGTEAFF
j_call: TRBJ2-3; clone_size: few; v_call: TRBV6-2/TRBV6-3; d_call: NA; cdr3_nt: TGTGCCAGCGGCCTGGGAGTTAGCACAGATACGCAGTATTTT; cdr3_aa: CASGLGVSTDTQYF
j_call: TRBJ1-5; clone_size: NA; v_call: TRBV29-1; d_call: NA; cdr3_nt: TGCAGCGTTGGAAGTGCACAGACAAATCAGCCCCAGCATTTT; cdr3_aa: CSVGSAQTNQPQHF
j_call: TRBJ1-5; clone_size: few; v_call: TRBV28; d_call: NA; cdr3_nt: TGTGCCAGCAGTTCGACAGGAGGCAATCAGCCCCAGCATTTT; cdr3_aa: CASSSTGGNQPQHF
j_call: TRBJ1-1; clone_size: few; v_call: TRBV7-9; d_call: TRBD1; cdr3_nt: TGTGCCAGCAGCTTGTCCGCAGGGGGACTCACTGAAGCTTTCTTT; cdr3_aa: CASSLSAGGLTEAFF
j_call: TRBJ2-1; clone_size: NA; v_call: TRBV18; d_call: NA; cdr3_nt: TGTGCCAGCTCACCAATGAGTTCCGATGAGCAGTTCTTC; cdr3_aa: CASSPMSSDEQFF
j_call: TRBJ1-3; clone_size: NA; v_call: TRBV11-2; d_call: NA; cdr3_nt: TGTGCCAGCAGCCCCGGGTTGGGGGCCTTCTCTGGAAACACCATATATTTT; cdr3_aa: CASSPGLGAFSGNTIYF
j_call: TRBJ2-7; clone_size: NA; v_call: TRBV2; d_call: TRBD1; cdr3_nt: TGTGCCAGCATAGAGGACAGGGACTACGAGCAGTACTTC; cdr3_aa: CASIEDRDYEQYF
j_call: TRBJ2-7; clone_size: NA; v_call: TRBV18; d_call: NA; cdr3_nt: TGTGCCAGCTCACCACACGCTAGTGGCGAGCAGTACTTC; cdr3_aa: CASSPHASGEQYF
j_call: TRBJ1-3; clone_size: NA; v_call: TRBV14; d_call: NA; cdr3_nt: TGTGCCAGCAGCCCGGCGGGGGGCGTCGGAAACACCATATATTTT; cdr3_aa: CASSPAGGVGNTIYF
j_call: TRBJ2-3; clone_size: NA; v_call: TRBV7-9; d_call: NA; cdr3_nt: TGTGCCAGCAGCTTAGCAGGGGATACCAGGGATACGCAGTATTTT; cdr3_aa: CASSLAGDTRDTQYF
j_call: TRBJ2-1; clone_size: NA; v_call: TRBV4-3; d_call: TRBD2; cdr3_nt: TGCGCCAGCAGCCAAGAATCGGGAGGTATGGCTCCACCCAGCATCAATGAGCAGTTCTTC; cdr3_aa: CASSQESGGMAPPSINEQFF
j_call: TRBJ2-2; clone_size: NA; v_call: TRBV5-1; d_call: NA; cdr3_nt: TGCGCCAGCAGCTTACGCGGGGAAAGAACCGGGGAGCTGTTTTTT; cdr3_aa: CASSLRGERTGELFF
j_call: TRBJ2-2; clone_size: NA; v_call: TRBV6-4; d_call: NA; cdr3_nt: TGTGCCAGCAGTACCACTGGGGGGACCGGGGAGCTGTTTTTT; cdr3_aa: CASSTTGGTGELFF